This T cell receptor beta chain was observed in a study of control samples from healthy donors and cancer patients. This table comes from immunoSEQ multiplex PCR, and its TCRdb copy is limited to in-frame clones, with some not included. This table holds approximately 58,000 clones, more than 70% found once. This CDR3 region has 18 residues. CDR1 MGHRA and CDR2 YSYEKL come from the germline V gene. The ends lost 0 bases at V and 1 base at J; junction bases unmatched: 6. The V and J genes are TRBV4-1 and TRBJ1-1; 12 bases map to TRBD1. This TCR was sampled from a woman aged 60-70 years with lung cancer. Material for sequencing was PBMCs. The DNA for the CDR3 is TGCGCCAGCAGCCAAGATCCCGGGACAGGGGGCCGGAACACTGAAGCTTTCTTT. Translation gives CASSQDPGTGGRNTEAFF.